These 5 T cell receptor beta chains came from one sample sequenced in a study of blood T cell repertoires in COVID-19. The data were produced by immunoSEQ multiplex PCR, yet TCRdb's version contains in-frame clones alone and is incomplete. This sample has approximately 210,000 clones; approximately 83% occur once, and the top ten carry 3% to 4%. The sequenced sample was PBMCs or T cells enriched from blood (not recorded which). The origin of the receptors is an older woman who had recovered from COVID-19.

The V and J genes are TRBV5-4 and TRBJ1-6; TRBD1 matches at 8 bases. The CDR3 length is 16 residues. With 3 bases clipped from V and 9 bases from J, the junction kept 11 bases outside the gene matches. The germline V gene has CDR1 SGHNT and CDR2 YYREEE (reference sequence). CDR3 in amino acids: CASSSHADRVGSPLHF. Written as DNA, the CDR3 is TGTGCCAGCAGCTCACACGCGGACAGGGTTGGTTCACCCCTCCACTTT.

The table lists this clone with a few counts. The V gene is TRBV7-8, the J gene TRBJ2-3; no clear D gene. V lost 2 bases to trimming and J lost 2 bases, with 2 bases between them. The germline V gene encodes CDR1 SGHVS and CDR2 FQNEAQ. CDR3 size: 12 residues. The CDR3 DNA reads as TGTGCCAGCAGCTTACACACAGATACGCAGTATTTT. It codes for CASSLHTDTQYF.

This chain joins TRBV27 and TRBJ1-2; 8 positions agree with TRBD1. J gave up 5 bases and V 4 bases, and 6 bases lay outside the gene matches. Germline V gene sequence: CDR1 MNHEY, CDR2 SMNVEV (reference sequence). The CDR3 covers 14 residues. Written as DNA, the CDR3 is TGTGCCAGCAGTTCGCCGGGACAGGCTTATGGCTACACCTTC. Its translation is CASSSPGQAYGYTF.

The chain is built from TRBV7-8 and TRBJ1-5; TRBD1 matches at 8 bases. Germline V gene sequence: CDR1 SGHVS, CDR2 FQNEAQ. The CDR3 is 14 residues long. The J segment lost 6 bases and the V segment lost 5 bases, leaving 6 bases of the junction unmatched. CDR3 residues: CASSAAGGLQPQHF. The CDR3 DNA is TGTGCCAGCAGCGCGGCAGGGGGCCTTCAGCCCCAGCATTTT.

V is TRBV5-1 and J is TRBJ1-4; tentative D call: TRBD1 (5 bases). V was shortened by 4 bases and J by 5 bases, with 15 bases between the two germline ends. The CDR3 sequence is 15 residues long. The germline gives CDR1 SGHRS, CDR2 YFSETQ. The CDR3 nucleotides are TGCGCCAGCAGCCCGGGCGGGGCAAAGAATGAAAAACTGTTTTTT. This translates into CASSPGGAKNEKLFF.